The 11 T cell receptor beta chains given below trace back to one sample, sequenced in a study of T cell changes during pregnancy in multiple sclerosis. Method: immunoSEQ multiplex PCR; TCRdb's copy keeps in-frame clones and lacks some. Here the sample spans about 67,000 clones, more than 85% being singletons. The sample consisted of peripheral blood, taken in the second trimester of pregnancy. These receptors came from a female donor with multiple sclerosis, enrolled in a pregnancy study.

The chain joins TRBV19 to TRBJ1-5; 8 positions match TRBD1. This CDR3 has 16 residues. CDR1 is LNHDA, CDR2 SQIVND, per germline (reference sequence). V was clipped by 9 bases and J by 6 bases; unmatched bases: 16. The CDR3 reads CASHKSWQGAVQPQHF. Written as DNA, the CDR3 is TGTGCCAGCCACAAATCGTGGCAGGGGGCGGTTCAGCCCCAGCATTTT.

DNA for the CDR3: TGTGCCTGGATAAATAAACAGTTCACCGGGGAGCTGTTTTTT. This sequence encodes CAWINKQFTGELFF. V gene TRBV30 combines with J gene TRBJ2-2; D unclear. Germline lookup yields CDR1 GTSNPN and CDR2 SVGIG (reference sequence). The V gene lost 4 bases and the J gene lost 4 bases, with 13 bases spanning the gap. The CDR3 has 14 residues.

This clone has only a few counts. This sequence joins TRBV6-1 and TRBJ1-5, with 7 nucleotides matching TRBD1. CDR1 is MNHNS, CDR2 SASEGT, per germline. CDR3 length equals 15 residues. V shed 4 bases and J 3 bases; nucleotides not matched to a gene: 6. The CDR3 region is CASSVETGTNQPQHF. Written as DNA, the CDR3 is TGTGCCAGCAGTGTTGAGACAGGGACCAATCAGCCCCAGCATTTT.

V is TRBV5-1 and J is TRBJ1-1; the match to TRBD1 covers 9 bases. This CDR3 region has 16 residues. The germline gives CDR1 SGHRS, CDR2 YFSETQ. Germline trimming cut 6 bases from V and 5 bases from J; bases unmatched to any gene: 14. In nucleotides, the CDR3 is TGCGCCAGCACACCACTAGCCGGACAGGGGTGGACTGAAGCTTTCTTT. As protein: CASTPLAGQGWTEAFF.

This clone came up once. This rearrangement joins TRBV9 to TRBJ1-2, with a weak D call TRBD1 (5 bases). From germline, CDR1 is SGDLS and CDR2 YYNGEE. V lost 3 bases, J lost 4 bases, and 7 bases lay in between. This CDR3 is built from 12 residues. The CDR3 region is CASSDDSYGYTF. CDR3 DNA: TGTGCCAGCAGCGATGACAGCTATGGCTACACCTTC.

The V and J genes are TRBV7-9 and TRBJ1-4, with a possible D match to TRBD1 (5 bases). The ends were cut back, 5 bases at V and 8 bases at J, with 18 bases in the middle. CDR3 length: 15 residues. CDR1 and CDR2 (germline): SEHNR, FQNEAQ (reference sequence). This CDR3 reads CASSPLWGVGEKLFF. The DNA of the CDR3 is TGTGCCAGCAGCCCCCTCTGGGGGGTTGGGGAAAAACTGTTTTTT.

The rearrangement links TRBV27 to TRBJ2-3; 7 nucleotides match TRBD2. The germline CDR1 and CDR2 sequences are MNHEY and SMNVEV (reference sequence). The V and J ends lost 5 bases and 2 bases, in that order; junction bases with no gene match: 4. This CDR3 spans 14 amino acids. The CDR3 loop reads CASSGAGFTDTQYF. As DNA, the CDR3 is TGTGCCAGCAGTGGAGCGGGGTTCACAGATACGCAGTATTTT.

The rearrangement joins TRBV1 to TRBJ2-7; the D call of TRBD2 is as the table states it, not checked on the DNA. TRBV1 is flagged as a pseudogene. The CDR3 runs 9 residues. The CDR3 DNA reads TGCACCAGCCTAGACGAGCAGTACTTC. Its translation is CTSLDEQYF.

The chain employs TRBV10-1 and TRBJ1-2; D is possibly TRBD1 (5 bases). This CDR3 spans 14 amino acids. The germline V gene has CDR1 WNHNN and CDR2 SYGVQD (reference sequence). Trimming cost V 4 bases and J 4 bases, with 13 bases left between them. The DNA for the CDR3 is TGCGCCAGCAGTGGGACACTTCGGGTCTATGGCTACACCTTC. Amino acids: CASSGTLRVYGYTF.

The V call is TRBV2, the J call TRBJ2-4; 7 bases fit TRBD2. CDR1 SNHLY and CDR2 FYNNEI come from the germline V gene. The CDR3 is 13 amino acids. The J segment lost 10 bases and the V segment lost 4 bases, leaving 7 bases of the junction unmatched. The CDR3 sequence: CASSAGGRGIQYF. The DNA of the CDR3 is TGTGCCAGCAGTGCGGGCGGGAGAGGTATTCAGTACTTC.

The V call is TRBV19, the J call TRBJ1-4; D not resolved. Germline V gene lookup returns CDR1 LNHDA and CDR2 SQIVND (reference sequence). The V and J ends lost 4 bases and 3 bases respectively, with 9 bases between them. CDR3 length: 14 residues. CDR3 sequence reads: CASSNRGSNEKLFF. The CDR3 bases are TGTGCCAGTAGTAACAGAGGGTCTAATGAAAAACTGTTTTTT.